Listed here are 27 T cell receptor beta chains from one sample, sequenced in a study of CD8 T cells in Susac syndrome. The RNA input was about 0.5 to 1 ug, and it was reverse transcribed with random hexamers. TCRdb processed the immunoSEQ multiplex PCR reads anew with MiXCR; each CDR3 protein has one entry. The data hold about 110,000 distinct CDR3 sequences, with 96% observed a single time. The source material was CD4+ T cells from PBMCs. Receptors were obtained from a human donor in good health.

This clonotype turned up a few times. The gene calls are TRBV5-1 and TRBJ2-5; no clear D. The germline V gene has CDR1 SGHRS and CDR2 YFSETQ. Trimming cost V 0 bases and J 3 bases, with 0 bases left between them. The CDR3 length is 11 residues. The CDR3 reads CASSLEETQYF. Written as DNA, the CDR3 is TGCGCCAGCAGCTTGGAAGAGACCCAGTACTTC.

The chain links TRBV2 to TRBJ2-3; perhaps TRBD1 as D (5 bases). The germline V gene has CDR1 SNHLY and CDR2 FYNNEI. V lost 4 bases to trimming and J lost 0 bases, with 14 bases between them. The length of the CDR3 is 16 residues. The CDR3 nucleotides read TGTGCCAGCAGTGCCCACAGGTTAGCTAGCACAGATACGCAGTATTTT. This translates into CASSAHRLASTDTQYF.

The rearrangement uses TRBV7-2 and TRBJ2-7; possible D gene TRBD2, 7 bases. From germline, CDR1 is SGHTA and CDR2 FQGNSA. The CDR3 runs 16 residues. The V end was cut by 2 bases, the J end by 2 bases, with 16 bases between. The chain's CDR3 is CASSLRGGGATYEQYF. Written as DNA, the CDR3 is TGTGCCAGCAGCTTAAGGGGGGGCGGGGCCACCTACGAGCAGTACTTC.

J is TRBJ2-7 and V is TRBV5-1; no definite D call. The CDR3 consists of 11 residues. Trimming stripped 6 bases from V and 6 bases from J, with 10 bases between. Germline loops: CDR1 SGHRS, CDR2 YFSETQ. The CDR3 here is CASTDLREQYF. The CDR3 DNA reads TGCGCCAGCACCGATCTTCGCGAGCAGTACTTC.

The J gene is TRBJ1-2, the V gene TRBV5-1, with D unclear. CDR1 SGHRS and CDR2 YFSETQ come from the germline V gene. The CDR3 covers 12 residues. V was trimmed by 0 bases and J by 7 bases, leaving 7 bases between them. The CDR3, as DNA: TGCGCCAGCAGCTTGGACCATCTTGGCTACACCTTC. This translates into CASSLDHLGYTF. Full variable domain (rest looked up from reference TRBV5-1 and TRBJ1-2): KAGVTQTPRYLIKTRGQQVTLSCSPISGHRSVSWYQQTPGQGLQFLFEYFSETQRNKGNFPGRFSGRQFSNSRSEMNVSTLELGDSALYLCASSLDHLGYTFGSGTRLTVV.

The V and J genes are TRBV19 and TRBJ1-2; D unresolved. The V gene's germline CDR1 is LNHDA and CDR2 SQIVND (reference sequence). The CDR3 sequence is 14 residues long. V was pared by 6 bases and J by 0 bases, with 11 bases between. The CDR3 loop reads CASRQASSNYGYTF. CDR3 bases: TGTGCCAGTAGGCAGGCCAGTTCTAACTATGGCTACACCTTC.

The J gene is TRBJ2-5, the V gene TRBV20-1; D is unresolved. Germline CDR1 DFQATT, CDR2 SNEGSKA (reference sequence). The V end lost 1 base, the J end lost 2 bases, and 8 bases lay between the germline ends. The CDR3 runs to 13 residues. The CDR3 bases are TGCAGTGCTAGAGCCCACCTACAAGAGACCCAGTACTTC. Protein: CSARAHLQETQYF.

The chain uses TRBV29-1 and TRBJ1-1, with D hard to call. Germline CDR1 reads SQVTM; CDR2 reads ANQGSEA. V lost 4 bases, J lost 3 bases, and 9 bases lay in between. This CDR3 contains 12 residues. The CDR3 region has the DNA TGCAGCGTTGGTGGTCAGTACACTGAAGCTTTCTTT. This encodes CSVGGQYTEAFF.

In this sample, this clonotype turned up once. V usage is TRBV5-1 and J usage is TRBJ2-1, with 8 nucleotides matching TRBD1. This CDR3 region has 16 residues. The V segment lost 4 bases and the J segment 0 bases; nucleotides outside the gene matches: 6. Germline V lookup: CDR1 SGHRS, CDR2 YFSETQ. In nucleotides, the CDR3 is TGCGCCAGCAGCCCCTGGACAGGGAGCTCCTACAATGAGCAGTTCTTC. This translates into CASSPWTGSSYNEQFF. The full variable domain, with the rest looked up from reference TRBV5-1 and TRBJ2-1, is KAGVTQTPRYLIKTRGQQVTLSCSPISGHRSVSWYQQTPGQGLQFLFEYFSETQRNKGNFPGRFSGRQFSNSRSEMNVSTLELGDSALYLCASSPWTGSSYNEQFFGPGTRLTVL.

The chain's CDR3 is CASSLASGSGETQYF. The DNA of the CDR3 is TGCGCCAGCAGCCTGGCTAGCGGGAGTGGAGAGACCCAGTACTTC. This chain uses TRBV5-1 with TRBJ2-5; TRBD2 aligns across 10 bases. Germline CDR1 is SGHRS and CDR2 is YFSETQ. V was pared by 4 bases and J by 4 bases, with 7 bases of the junction left unmatched. The CDR3 sequence is 15 residues long.

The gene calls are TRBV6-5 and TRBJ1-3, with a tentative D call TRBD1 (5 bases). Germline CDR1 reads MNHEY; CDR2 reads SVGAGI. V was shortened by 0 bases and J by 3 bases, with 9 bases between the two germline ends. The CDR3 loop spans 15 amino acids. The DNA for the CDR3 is TGTGCCAGCAGTTACTCGTTCGGGGGTGGAAACACCATATATTTT. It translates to CASSYSFGGGNTIYF.

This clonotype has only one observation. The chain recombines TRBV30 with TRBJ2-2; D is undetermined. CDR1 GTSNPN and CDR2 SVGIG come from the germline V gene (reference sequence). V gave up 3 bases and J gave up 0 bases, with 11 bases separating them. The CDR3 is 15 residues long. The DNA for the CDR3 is TGTGCCTGGAGCTATTACGGGTCGAACACCGGGGAGCTGTTTTTT. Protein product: CAWSYYGSNTGELFF.

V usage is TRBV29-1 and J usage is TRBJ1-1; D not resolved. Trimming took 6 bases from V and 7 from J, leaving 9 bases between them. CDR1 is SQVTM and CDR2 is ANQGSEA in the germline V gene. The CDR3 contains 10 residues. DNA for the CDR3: TGCAGCGTGAGGGAAGTTGAAGCTTTCTTT. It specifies CSVREVEAFF.

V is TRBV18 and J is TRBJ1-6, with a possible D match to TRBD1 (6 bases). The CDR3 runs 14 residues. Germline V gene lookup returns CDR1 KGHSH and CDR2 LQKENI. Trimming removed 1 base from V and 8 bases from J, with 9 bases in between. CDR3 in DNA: TGTGCCAGCTCACCACTCGAGGGGGATTCACCCCTCCACTTT. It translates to CASSPLEGDSPLHF. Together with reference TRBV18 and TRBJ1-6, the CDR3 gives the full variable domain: NAGVMQNPRHLVRRRGQEARLRCSPMKGHSHVYWYRQLPEEGLKFMVYLQKENIIDESGMPKERFSAEFPKEGPSILRIQQVVRGDSAAYFCASSPLEGDSPLHFGNGTRLTVT.

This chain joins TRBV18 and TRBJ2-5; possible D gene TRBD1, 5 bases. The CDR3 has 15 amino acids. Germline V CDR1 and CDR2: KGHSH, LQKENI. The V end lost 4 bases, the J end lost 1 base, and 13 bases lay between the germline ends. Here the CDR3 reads CASSLSTVTQETQYF. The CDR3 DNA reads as TGTGCCAGCTCACTCTCGACAGTAACCCAAGAGACCCAGTACTTC.

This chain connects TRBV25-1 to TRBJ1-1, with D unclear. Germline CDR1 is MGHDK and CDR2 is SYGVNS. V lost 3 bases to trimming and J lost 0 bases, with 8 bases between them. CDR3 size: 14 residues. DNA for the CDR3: TGTGCCAGCAGTGATACCCACATGAACACTGAAGCTTTCTTT. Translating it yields CASSDTHMNTEAFF.

Here the CDR3 reads CASSPQPDSGNTIYF. The CDR3 coding sequence is TGTGCCAGCTCGCCCCAGCCAGACTCTGGAAACACCATATATTTT. The V gene is TRBV18, the J gene TRBJ1-3; D not resolved. The CDR3 contains 15 residues. V lost 6 bases to trimming and J lost 0 bases, with 12 bases between them. CDR1 and CDR2 from the germline V gene are KGHSH and LQKENI.

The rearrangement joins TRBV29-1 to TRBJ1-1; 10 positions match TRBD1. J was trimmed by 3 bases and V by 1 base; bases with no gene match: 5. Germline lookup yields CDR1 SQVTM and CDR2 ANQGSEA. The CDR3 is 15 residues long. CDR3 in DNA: TGCAGCGTTGAAGGGACAGGGGGAAGGGACACTGAAGCTTTCTTT. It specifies CSVEGTGGRDTEAFF.

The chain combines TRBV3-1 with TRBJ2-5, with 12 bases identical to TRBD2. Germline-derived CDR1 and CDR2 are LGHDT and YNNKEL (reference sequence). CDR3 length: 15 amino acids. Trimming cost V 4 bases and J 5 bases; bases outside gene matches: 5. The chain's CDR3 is CASSPGLAGVETQYF. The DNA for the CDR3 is TGTGCCAGCAGCCCGGGACTAGCGGGCGTGGAGACCCAGTACTTC.

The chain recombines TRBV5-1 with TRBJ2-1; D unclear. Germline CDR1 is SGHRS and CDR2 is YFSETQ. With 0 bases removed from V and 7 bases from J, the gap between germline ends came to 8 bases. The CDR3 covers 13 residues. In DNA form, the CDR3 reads TGCGCCAGCAGCTTGGGGCGTAGGAATGAGCAGTTCTTC. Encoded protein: CASSLGRRNEQFF.

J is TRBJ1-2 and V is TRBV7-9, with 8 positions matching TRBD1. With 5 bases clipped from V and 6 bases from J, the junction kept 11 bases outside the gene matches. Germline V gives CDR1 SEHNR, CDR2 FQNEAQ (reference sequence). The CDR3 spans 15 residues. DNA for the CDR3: TGTGCCAGCAGCCAGGGGACAGGAAAGCAAAATGGCTACACCTTC. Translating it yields CASSQGTGKQNGYTF.

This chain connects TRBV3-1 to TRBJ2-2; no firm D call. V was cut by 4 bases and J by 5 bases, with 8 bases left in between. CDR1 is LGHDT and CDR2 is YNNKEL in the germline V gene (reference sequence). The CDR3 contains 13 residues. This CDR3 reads CASSPTTTGELFF. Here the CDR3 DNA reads TGTGCCAGCAGCCCCACTACTACCGGGGAGCTGTTTTTT.

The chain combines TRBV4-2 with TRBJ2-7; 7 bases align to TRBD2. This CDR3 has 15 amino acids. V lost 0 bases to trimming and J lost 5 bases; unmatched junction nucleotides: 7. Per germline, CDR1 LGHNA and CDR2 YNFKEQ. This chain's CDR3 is CASSQESAGSNEQYF. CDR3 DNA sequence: TGTGCCAGCAGCCAAGAATCAGCGGGAAGCAACGAGCAGTACTTC.

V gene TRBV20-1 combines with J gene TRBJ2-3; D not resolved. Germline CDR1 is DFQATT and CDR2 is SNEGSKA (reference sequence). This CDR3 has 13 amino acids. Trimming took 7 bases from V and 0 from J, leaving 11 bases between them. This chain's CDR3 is CSESVTSTDTQYF. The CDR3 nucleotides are TGCAGTGAATCGGTAACTAGCACAGATACGCAGTATTTT.

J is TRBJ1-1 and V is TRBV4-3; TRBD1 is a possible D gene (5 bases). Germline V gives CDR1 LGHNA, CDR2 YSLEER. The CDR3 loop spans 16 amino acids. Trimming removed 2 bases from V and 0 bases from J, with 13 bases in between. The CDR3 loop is CASSQQGPPMNTEAFF. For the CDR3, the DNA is TGCGCCAGCAGCCAACAGGGACCCCCCATGAACACTGAAGCTTTCTTT.

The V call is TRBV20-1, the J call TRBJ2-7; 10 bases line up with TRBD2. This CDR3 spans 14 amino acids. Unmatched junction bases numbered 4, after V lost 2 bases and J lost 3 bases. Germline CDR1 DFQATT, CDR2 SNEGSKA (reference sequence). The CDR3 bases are TGCAGTGCTAGATGGGTAGCGGGAGGCTACGAGCAGTACTTC. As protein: CSARWVAGGYEQYF.

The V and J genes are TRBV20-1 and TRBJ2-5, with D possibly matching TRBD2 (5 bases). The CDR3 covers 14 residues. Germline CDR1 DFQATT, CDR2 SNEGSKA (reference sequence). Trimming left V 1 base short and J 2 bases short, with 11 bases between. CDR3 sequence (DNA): TGCAGTGCTAGAGTTCGGCTAGCTCAAGAGACCCAGTACTTC. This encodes CSARVRLAQETQYF.